These T cell receptor beta chains were read from a single sample in a study of blood T cell repertoires in COVID-19. The assay was immunoSEQ multiplex PCR, and TCRdb's table has in-frame clones only and misses some. The table records roughly 97,000 clones, about 89% of them present only once. Sequenced input: peripheral blood. The receptors stem from a human donor in a cohort sampled during active COVID-19. The CDR3 runs from the conserved cysteine through the conserved F or W. A D gene is named only where the DNA matches it firmly. Part of the rows lack a size; the others show once, few, many or a class for expanded clones.

clone_size: NA
j_call: TRBJ2-5
d_call: NA
v_call: TRBV5-6
cdr3_nt: TGTGCCAGCAGATTATCAGGGGATCAAGAGACCCAGTACTTC
cdr3_aa: CASRLSGDQETQYF

clone_size: once
j_call: TRBJ1-3
d_call: NA
v_call: TRBV15
cdr3_nt: TGTGCCACCAGCAGACAGGCCTTCTCTGGAAACACCATATATTTT
cdr3_aa: CATSRQAFSGNTIYF

clone_size: NA
j_call: TRBJ2-1
d_call: TRBD1
v_call: TRBV4-3
cdr3_nt: TGCGCCAGCAGCCGCGATCCGGGACAGGGGGTGCATGAGCAGTTCTTC
cdr3_aa: CASSRDPGQGVHEQFF

clone_size: NA
j_call: TRBJ2-1
d_call: TRBD2
v_call: TRBV6-2/TRBV6-3
cdr3_nt: TGTGCCAGCAGTACCGGGACTAGCGGGGTCTCCTCCTACAATGAGCAGTTCTTC
cdr3_aa: CASSTGTSGVSSYNEQFF

clone_size: NA
j_call: TRBJ1-1
d_call: NA
v_call: TRBV2
cdr3_nt: TGTGCCAGCAGTGAACGGCAATCCGGCGGGGCTTTCTTT
cdr3_aa: CASSERQSGGAFF

clone_size: NA
j_call: TRBJ2-7
d_call: TRBD1
v_call: TRBV5-1
cdr3_nt: TGCGCCAGCAGCCACCGCCCTGACAGGGTAGGTAGGACCTACGAGCAGTACTTC
cdr3_aa: CASSHRPDRVGRTYEQYF

clone_size: NA
j_call: TRBJ1-1
d_call: NA
v_call: TRBV6-1
cdr3_nt: TGTGCCAGCAGTGCTAGGGGCCGAATACGTTACACTGAAGCTTTCTTT
cdr3_aa: CASSARGRIRYTEAFF

clone_size: once
j_call: TRBJ2-5
d_call: NA
v_call: TRBV7-9
cdr3_nt: TGTGCCAGCAGCTTAGTAGGGGTCCAGTCCCAGTACTTC
cdr3_aa: CASSLVGVQSQYF

clone_size: NA
j_call: TRBJ2-2
d_call: NA
v_call: TRBV11-2
cdr3_nt: TGTGCCAGCAGCTGGACCGGCCTCTCCACTCTACAGGCCGGGGAGCTGTTTTTT
cdr3_aa: CASSWTGLSTLQAGELFF

clone_size: NA
j_call: TRBJ2-7
d_call: TRBD1
v_call: TRBV2
cdr3_nt: TGTGCCACACAGCTTGACAGGGCGAACTACGAGCAGTACTTC
cdr3_aa: CATQLDRANYEQYF

clone_size: NA
j_call: TRBJ1-4
d_call: TRBD1
v_call: TRBV2
cdr3_nt: TGTGCCAGCAGCACCGACAGGGAATCTAATGAAAAACTGTTTTTT
cdr3_aa: CASSTDRESNEKLFF

clone_size: NA
j_call: TRBJ2-1
d_call: TRBD2
v_call: TRBV4-2
cdr3_nt: TGTGCCAGCAGCCAAGATCGCTCGGGTCTAGCGGGACCCCTCCAATACAATGAGCAGTTCTTC
cdr3_aa: CASSQDRSGLAGPLQYNEQFF

clone_size: NA
j_call: TRBJ2-4
d_call: TRBD1
v_call: TRBV19
cdr3_nt: TGTGCCAGTAGTCGGACAGGGGGTTGGGACATTCAGTACTTC
cdr3_aa: CASSRTGGWDIQYF

clone_size: once
j_call: TRBJ1-2
d_call: NA
v_call: TRBV24-1
cdr3_nt: TGTGCCACCAGTGATTCAGGGGTAGGCGGCTACACCTTC
cdr3_aa: CATSDSGVGGYTF

clone_size: NA
j_call: TRBJ2-7
d_call: TRBD1
v_call: TRBV11-3
cdr3_nt: TGTGCCAGCAGCTCCGGGACAGGGACATACGAGCAGTACTTC
cdr3_aa: CASSSGTGTYEQYF

clone_size: once
j_call: TRBJ1-3
d_call: NA
v_call: TRBV14
cdr3_nt: TGTGCCAGCAGTCACTCTGGAAACACCATATATTTT
cdr3_aa: CASSHSGNTIYF

clone_size: NA
j_call: TRBJ2-7
d_call: NA
v_call: TRBV6-1
cdr3_nt: TGTGCCAGCAGGGAACTCCCCACGGGACATAGCTCCTACGAGCAGTACTTC
cdr3_aa: CASRELPTGHSSYEQYF

clone_size: NA
j_call: TRBJ2-3
d_call: TRBD2
v_call: TRBV9
cdr3_nt: TGTGCCAGCAGCGTACTCCCTGTTCTAGCGGGGGGGCCCACAGATACGCAGTATTTT
cdr3_aa: CASSVLPVLAGGPTDTQYF

clone_size: NA
j_call: TRBJ1-1
d_call: NA
v_call: TRBV6-2/TRBV6-3
cdr3_nt: TGTGCCAGCAGTTATGATCCCGCGGGGCAGTTACAAAGGTACACTGAAGCTTTCTTT
cdr3_aa: CASSYDPAGQLQRYTEAFF

clone_size: NA
j_call: TRBJ2-3
d_call: TRBD2
v_call: TRBV7-9
cdr3_nt: TGTGCCAGCAGCCGATTAGCGGGTAGCACAGATACGCAGTATTTT
cdr3_aa: CASSRLAGSTDTQYF

clone_size: NA
j_call: TRBJ2-7
d_call: NA
v_call: TRBV6-2/TRBV6-3
cdr3_nt: TGTGCCAGCAGCTCCCTCCTGGGTAGCTGGACAGACTCCTACGAGCAGTACTTC
cdr3_aa: CASSSLLGSWTDSYEQYF

clone_size: NA
j_call: TRBJ2-3
d_call: NA
v_call: TRBV2
cdr3_nt: TGTGCCAGCAAGAACCCTGGGGCGGATACGCAGTATTTT
cdr3_aa: CASKNPGADTQYF

clone_size: few
j_call: TRBJ1-3
d_call: TRBD1
v_call: TRBV19
cdr3_nt: TGTGCCAGTAGCAGGGACAGGAACTCTGGAAACACCATATATTTT
cdr3_aa: CASSRDRNSGNTIYF

clone_size: NA
j_call: TRBJ2-7
d_call: TRBD1
v_call: TRBV30
cdr3_nt: TGTGCCTGGAGTCACCGGACAGGGGGCCCTTCCTACGAGCAGTACTTC
cdr3_aa: CAWSHRTGGPSYEQYF

clone_size: NA
j_call: TRBJ1-1
d_call: NA
v_call: TRBV4-1
cdr3_nt: TGCGCCAGCAGCCAAGTCCACCAGGCGATGAACACTGAAGCTTTCTTT
cdr3_aa: CASSQVHQAMNTEAFF

clone_size: few
j_call: TRBJ1-5
d_call: NA
v_call: TRBV28
cdr3_nt: TGTGCCAGCAGTTTGAGTAGCAATCAGCCCCAGCATTTT
cdr3_aa: CASSLSSNQPQHF

clone_size: NA
j_call: TRBJ2-7
d_call: TRBD1
v_call: TRBV11-2
cdr3_nt: TGTGCCAGCAGCCACCGGACAGGCGGTATCGGGCAGTACTTC
cdr3_aa: CASSHRTGGIGQYF

clone_size: NA
j_call: TRBJ2-5
d_call: NA
v_call: TRBV25-1
cdr3_nt: TGTGCCAGCAGTGAATATATGGGACTCCTTGCCCGGGAGACCCAGTACTTC
cdr3_aa: CASSEYMGLLARETQYF

clone_size: NA
j_call: TRBJ2-3
d_call: TRBD2
v_call: TRBV6-4
cdr3_nt: TGTGCCAGCAGTGCCAAACTAGCGGAGGGTACGCAGTATTTT
cdr3_aa: CASSAKLAEGTQYF

clone_size: NA
j_call: TRBJ2-4
d_call: TRBD2
v_call: TRBV9
cdr3_nt: TGTGCCAGCAGCTTGGGGGGAGGAGGGACTAGCAATATCGCCAAAAACATTCAGTACTTC
cdr3_aa: CASSLGGGGTSNIAKNIQYF

clone_size: NA
j_call: TRBJ2-2
d_call: TRBD1
v_call: TRBV6-5
cdr3_nt: TGTGCCAGCAGTTCCGACAGGGGGGGGACCGGGGAGCTGTTTTTT
cdr3_aa: CASSSDRGGTGELFF

clone_size: NA
j_call: TRBJ2-5
d_call: NA
v_call: TRBV24-1
cdr3_nt: TGTGCCACCAGTGATTTTTCTTTTGGGGGGCAAGAGACCCAGTACTTC
cdr3_aa: CATSDFSFGGQETQYF

clone_size: NA
j_call: TRBJ1-4
d_call: NA
v_call: TRBV18
cdr3_nt: TGTGCCAGCTCCACAGGACAGAATGAAAAACTGTTTTTT
cdr3_aa: CASSTGQNEKLFF

clone_size: once
j_call: TRBJ2-5
d_call: TRBD1
v_call: TRBV4-2
cdr3_nt: TGTGCCAGCAGCTCTAGACAGGGGGAGACCCAGTACTTC
cdr3_aa: CASSSRQGETQYF

clone_size: NA
j_call: TRBJ2-5
d_call: TRBD2
v_call: TRBV7-9
cdr3_nt: TGTGCCACCTCCGGACTAGCGCCCGGCAGTGGATACTTC
cdr3_aa: CATSGLAPGSGYF

clone_size: NA
j_call: TRBJ1-6
d_call: NA
v_call: TRBV5-6
cdr3_nt: TGTGCCAGCAGCTTTCTGCAGGGGTCGGGTTGGGATTCACCCCTCCACTTT
cdr3_aa: CASSFLQGSGWDSPLHF

clone_size: NA
j_call: TRBJ1-1
d_call: NA
v_call: TRBV27
cdr3_nt: TGTGCCAGCAGTTCCGACATACCTGGCGTGGCTTTCTTT
cdr3_aa: CASSSDIPGVAFF

clone_size: NA
j_call: TRBJ2-5
d_call: TRBD2
v_call: TRBV6-6
cdr3_nt: TGTGCCAGCAGTTACTCGACCGGGAGGGTCCAAGAGACCCAGTACTTC
cdr3_aa: CASSYSTGRVQETQYF

clone_size: once
j_call: TRBJ2-7
d_call: TRBD2
v_call: TRBV5-6
cdr3_nt: TGTGCCAGCAGCCCCTATAGTACTAGCGGGACCGGGGAGCAGTACTTC
cdr3_aa: CASSPYSTSGTGEQYF

clone_size: once
j_call: TRBJ2-1
d_call: NA
v_call: TRBV5-4
cdr3_nt: TGTGCCAGCAGCTTGGCCAGTCAGACTGGACAGAATGAGCAGTTCTTC
cdr3_aa: CASSLASQTGQNEQFF

clone_size: NA
j_call: TRBJ2-1
d_call: TRBD1
v_call: TRBV25-1
cdr3_nt: TGTGCCAGCAGTGAGGACAGGGGGCTGGGAGGGAGAAATGAGCAGTTCTTC
cdr3_aa: CASSEDRGLGGRNEQFF

clone_size: NA
j_call: TRBJ2-1
d_call: TRBD2
v_call: TRBV5-1
cdr3_nt: TGCGCCAGCGGAACTAGCGGGACTGCGTACAATGAGCAGTTCTTC
cdr3_aa: CASGTSGTAYNEQFF

clone_size: large
j_call: TRBJ1-5
d_call: TRBD1
v_call: TRBV15
cdr3_nt: TGTGCCACCAGCAGGGACAGGGGGCGGGCGAGCAATCAGCCCCAGCATTTT
cdr3_aa: CATSRDRGRASNQPQHF

clone_size: NA
j_call: TRBJ2-7
d_call: TRBD2
v_call: TRBV10-3
cdr3_nt: TGTGCCATCAGTGAGTCGAGCGTTGGGACTAGCATCTCCTACGAGCAGTACTTC
cdr3_aa: CAISESSVGTSISYEQYF

clone_size: NA
j_call: TRBJ1-6
d_call: NA
v_call: TRBV12-5
cdr3_nt: TGTGCTAGCCGGGGGGGTGGGAATTCACCCCTCCACTTT
cdr3_aa: CASRGGGNSPLHF

clone_size: NA
j_call: TRBJ2-1
d_call: TRBD2
v_call: TRBV27
cdr3_nt: TGTGCCAGCAGCCCACTAGCGGGAGTCCACAATGAGCAGTTCTTC
cdr3_aa: CASSPLAGVHNEQFF

clone_size: NA
j_call: TRBJ2-3
d_call: NA
v_call: TRBV18
cdr3_nt: TGTGCCAGCTCACCCCCGGTGGGGCAGACACAAGAGACAGATACGCAGTATTTT
cdr3_aa: CASSPPVGQTQETDTQYF

clone_size: NA
j_call: TRBJ2-7
d_call: NA
v_call: TRBV2
cdr3_nt: TGTGCCAGCAGTGAAGCGGCAGGGGATTGGGACGAGCAGTACTTC
cdr3_aa: CASSEAAGDWDEQYF

clone_size: NA
j_call: TRBJ2-7
d_call: TRBD1
v_call: TRBV7-6
cdr3_nt: TGTGCCAGCAGCTTAGTAGGGGACAGGATCTACGAGCAGTACTTC
cdr3_aa: CASSLVGDRIYEQYF

clone_size: NA
j_call: TRBJ2-2
d_call: NA
v_call: TRBV27
cdr3_nt: TGTGCCAGCAGTCGTAGAGGCGGGGAGCTGTTTTTT
cdr3_aa: CASSRRGGELFF

clone_size: NA
j_call: TRBJ2-3
d_call: TRBD2
v_call: TRBV7-3
cdr3_nt: TGTGCCAGCAGCTTACGCCTCGGCGGGGGGGCAGCAGATACGCAGTATTTT
cdr3_aa: CASSLRLGGGAADTQYF

clone_size: NA
j_call: TRBJ1-6
d_call: TRBD1
v_call: TRBV13
cdr3_nt: TGTGCCAGCAGACGGACAGGGTCGAGCTCCTATAATTCACCCCTCCACTTT
cdr3_aa: CASRRTGSSSYNSPLHF